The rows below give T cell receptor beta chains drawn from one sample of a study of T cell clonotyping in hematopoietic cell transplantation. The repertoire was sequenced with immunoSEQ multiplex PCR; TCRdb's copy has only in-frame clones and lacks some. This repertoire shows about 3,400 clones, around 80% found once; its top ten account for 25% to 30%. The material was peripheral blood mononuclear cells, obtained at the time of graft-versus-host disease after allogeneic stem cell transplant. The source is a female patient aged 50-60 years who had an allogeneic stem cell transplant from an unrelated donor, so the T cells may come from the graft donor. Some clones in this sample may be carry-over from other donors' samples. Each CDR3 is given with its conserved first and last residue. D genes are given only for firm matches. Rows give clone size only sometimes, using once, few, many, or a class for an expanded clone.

CDR3: CASGLDSLMNTEAFF; DNA: TGTGCTAGTGGCTTAGACAGTCTTATGAACACTGAAGCTTTCTTT; V: TRBV12-5; size: NA; J: TRBJ1-1; D: NA
CDR3: CASSPSGGSYEQYF; DNA: TGCGCCAGCAGCCCTAGTGGGGGCTCCTACGAGCAGTACTTC; V: TRBV5-1; size: NA; J: TRBJ2-7; D: NA
CDR3: CASSLVPSSFSGTHRNTIYF; DNA: TGTGCCAGCAGCTTAGTACCGTCCTCCTTCTCCGGGACGCATCGAAACACCATATATTTT; V: TRBV11-3; size: NA; J: TRBJ1-3; D: NA
CDR3: CASSPTVAEAFF; DNA: TGTGCCAGCAGCCCTACCGTGGCTGAAGCTTTCTTT; V: TRBV7-8; size: NA; J: TRBJ1-1; D: NA
CDR3: CASSGSSIRWPKTSYEQYF; DNA: TGCGCCAGCAGCGGGTCTTCTATACGCTGGCCGAAGACTTCCTACGAGCAGTACTTC; V: TRBV10-1; size: few; J: TRBJ2-7; D: NA
CDR3: CASSSGTSGGTQYF; DNA: TGCGCCAGCAGCTCGGGGACTAGCGGGGGCACGCAGTATTTT; V: TRBV5-1; size: few; J: TRBJ2-3; D: TRBD2
CDR3: CASSVGTGTTDTQYF; DNA: TGTGCCAGCAGTGTAGGGACAGGGACTACAGATACGCAGTATTTT; V: TRBV25-1; size: NA; J: TRBJ2-3; D: TRBD1
CDR3: CASSTNPTGVYGYTF; DNA: TGTGCCAGTAGTACCAATCCGACAGGGGTCTATGGCTACACCTTC; V: TRBV19; size: NA; J: TRBJ1-2; D: TRBD1
CDR3: CASSYSGAVTMGGYTF; DNA: TGTGCCAGCAGTTACTCGGGAGCGGTTACCATGGGCGGCTACACCTTC; V: TRBV6-5; size: few; J: TRBJ1-2; D: NA
CDR3: CASSLSLGAGELFF; DNA: TGCGCCAGCAGCCTGTCACTCGGTGCCGGGGAGCTGTTTTTT; V: TRBV4-1; size: NA; J: TRBJ2-2; D: NA
CDR3: CASSESRGPETQYF; DNA: TGCGCCAGCAGTGAGTCTCGGGGTCCTGAGACCCAGTACTTC; V: TRBV10-2; size: NA; J: TRBJ2-5; D: NA
CDR3: CASSPMNTEAFF; DNA: TGTGCCAGCAGTCCAATGAACACTGAAGCTTTCTTT; V: TRBV6-1; size: NA; J: TRBJ1-1; D: NA
CDR3: CATSNTGELFF; DNA: TGTGCCACCTCAAACACCGGGGAGCTGTTTTTT; V: TRBV18; size: NA; J: TRBJ2-2; D: NA
CDR3: CASSLGAGTQYF; DNA: TGTGCCAGCAGCTTAGGGGCAGGAACGCAGTACTTC; V: TRBV7-2; size: NA; J: TRBJ2-7; D: NA
CDR3: CAWRSSGIGYNSPLHF; DNA: TGTGCCTGGAGAAGTTCGGGGATCGGCTATAATTCACCCCTCCACTTT; V: TRBV30; size: NA; J: TRBJ1-6; D: NA
CDR3: CASSQDRTSSGNTIYF; DNA: TGCGCCAGCAGCCAAGATCGAACGAGCTCTGGAAACACCATATATTTT; V: TRBV4-3; size: NA; J: TRBJ1-3; D: NA
CDR3: CASSLDRGNQPQHF; DNA: TGTGCCAGCAGCCTAGACAGGGGAAATCAGCCCCAGCATTTT; V: TRBV28; size: NA; J: TRBJ1-5; D: TRBD1
CDR3: CSANLLGEQYF; DNA: TGCAGTGCGAACCTCTTGGGCGAGCAGTACTTC; V: TRBV20-1; size: few; J: TRBJ2-7; D: NA
CDR3: CSARTDEAFF; DNA: TGCAGCGCCCGGACAGATGAAGCTTTCTTT; V: TRBV29-1; size: NA; J: TRBJ1-1; D: NA
CDR3: CASSPRSGGAAMNTEAFF; DNA: TGTGCCAGCAGCCCCCGGTCGGGGGGGGCCGCCATGAACACTGAAGCTTTCTTT; V: TRBV9; size: NA; J: TRBJ1-1; D: NA
CDR3: CASSLGWSEKLFF; DNA: TGTGCCAGCAGCTTAGGGTGGAGTGAAAAACTGTTTTTT; V: TRBV7-9; size: NA; J: TRBJ1-4; D: NA
CDR3: CASSISSGVRTDTQYF; DNA: TGTGCCAGTAGTATAAGCAGCGGGGTAAGGACAGATACGCAGTATTTT; V: TRBV19; size: NA; J: TRBJ2-3; D: TRBD2
CDR3: CASSSPTGQRAYEQYF; DNA: TGCGCCAGCAGCTCACCGACAGGCCAGCGAGCCTACGAGCAGTACTTC; V: TRBV5-1; size: NA; J: TRBJ2-7; D: NA
CDR3: CASSLEQGNYGYTF; DNA: TGTGCCAGCAGCTTGGAGCAGGGGAACTATGGCTACACCTTC; V: TRBV5-4; size: NA; J: TRBJ1-2; D: NA
CDR3: CASRPSSGREYF; DNA: TGTGCCAGCAGACCTTCTAGCGGGCGTGAGTATTTT; V: TRBV5-4; size: NA; J: TRBJ2-3; D: TRBD2